The clone carrying this T cell receptor (beta chain) occurred many times. Its target is unknown. This record belongs to a study of CD8+CD57+ T cells in acquired aplastic anemia. Looking at the study overall: The study obtained an average of 3.2 ug of DNA from sorted CD4+ and CD8+ cells. Average CD4+ read depth in healthy donors was about 9.8 million reads.

Profiling of TCR beta VDJ combinations and CDR3 sequences used genomic DNA as template. Each CDR3 protein is one row after TCRdb ran MiXCR on the reads. The sample has some 410,000 distinct CDR3 sequences, about two thirds seen once. Study results and caveats: Levels of CD8+ Simpson's diversity were not significantly distinct in patients versus controls. Sharing between patients and controls was observed for twenty-nine CD8+ CDR3 sequences.

J was trimmed by 3 bases and V by 5 bases; bases with no gene match: 5. In germline, CDR1 is LGHNT, CDR2 FRNRAP. The CDR3 has 14 amino acids. Sequenced sample: sorted CD4+, CD8+, or CD8+CD57+ T cells (not recorded which) from PBMCs. This TCR was sampled from a human donor in good health, serving as a control. The genes are TRBV12-5 and TRBJ2-3; 7 nucleotides line up with TRBD1. The CDR3 DNA sequence: TGTGCTAGTGGTGGCAGGGGGAGTACAGATACGCAGTATTTT. This gives the protein CASGGRGSTDTQYF.